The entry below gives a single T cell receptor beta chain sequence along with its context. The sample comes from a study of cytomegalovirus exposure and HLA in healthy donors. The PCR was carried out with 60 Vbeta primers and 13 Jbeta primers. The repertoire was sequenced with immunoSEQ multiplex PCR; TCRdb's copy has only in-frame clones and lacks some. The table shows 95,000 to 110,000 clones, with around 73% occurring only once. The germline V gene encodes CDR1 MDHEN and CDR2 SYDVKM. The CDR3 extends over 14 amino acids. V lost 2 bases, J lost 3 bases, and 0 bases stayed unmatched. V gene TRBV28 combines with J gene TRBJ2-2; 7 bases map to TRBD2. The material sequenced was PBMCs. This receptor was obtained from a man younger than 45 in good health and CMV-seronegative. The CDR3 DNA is TGTGCCAGCAGTTTAGCGGGAGACACCGGGGAGCTGTTTTTT. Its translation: CASSLAGDTGELFF.